This T cell receptor beta chain is from a study of T cells in Graves' hyperthyroidism and ophthalmopathy. Uncontrolled infection, other autoimmune disease, pregnancy or lactation disqualified patients from enrolment. Orbital computed tomography, thyroid ultrasound, serum thyroxine and TRAb, and clinical symptoms together informed the diagnoses. There were TCR beta CDR3 regions amplified from RNA transcripts. HTBI primers were used for first-round RT-PCR of the TCR CDR3. TCRdb reanalysed the multiplex PCR reads using MiXCR and keeps one entry per CDR3 protein. The sample contains about 840,000 distinct CDR3 sequences, 35% to 45% of which appear only once. V gave up 3 bases and J gave up 3 bases, with 6 bases separating them. The CDR3 is made up of 14 amino acids. CDR1 ENHRY and CDR2 SYGVKD come from the germline V gene.

The receptor's source is a young man with Graves' hyperthyroidism. The sample taken for sequencing was blood. The J gene is TRBJ2-6, the V gene TRBV10-3, with TRBD1 as a possible D gene (5 bases). The CDR3 region has the DNA TGTGCCATCAGTGAACAGGATGGGGCCAACGTCCTGACTTTC. Translated: CAISEQDGANVLTF.